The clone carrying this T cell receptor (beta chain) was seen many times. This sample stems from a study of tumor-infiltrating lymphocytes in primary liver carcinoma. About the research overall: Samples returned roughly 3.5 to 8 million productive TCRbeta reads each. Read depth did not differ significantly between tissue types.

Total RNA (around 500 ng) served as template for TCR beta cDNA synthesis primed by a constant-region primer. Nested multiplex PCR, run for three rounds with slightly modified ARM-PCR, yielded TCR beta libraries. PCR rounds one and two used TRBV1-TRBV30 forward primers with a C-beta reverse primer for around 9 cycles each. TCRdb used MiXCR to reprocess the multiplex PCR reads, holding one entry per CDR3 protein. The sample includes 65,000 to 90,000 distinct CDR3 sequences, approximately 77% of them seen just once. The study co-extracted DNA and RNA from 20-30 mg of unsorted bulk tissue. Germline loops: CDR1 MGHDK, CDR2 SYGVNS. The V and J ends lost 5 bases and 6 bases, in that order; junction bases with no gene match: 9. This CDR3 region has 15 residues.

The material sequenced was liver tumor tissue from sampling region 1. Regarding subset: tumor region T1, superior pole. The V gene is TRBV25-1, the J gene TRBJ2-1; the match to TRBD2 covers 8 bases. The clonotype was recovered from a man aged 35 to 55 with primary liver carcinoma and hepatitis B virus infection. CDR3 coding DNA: TGTGCCAGCAGTCCCCCGGGGGGGCCGCCCAATGAGCAGTTCTTC. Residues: CASSPPGGPPNEQFF.